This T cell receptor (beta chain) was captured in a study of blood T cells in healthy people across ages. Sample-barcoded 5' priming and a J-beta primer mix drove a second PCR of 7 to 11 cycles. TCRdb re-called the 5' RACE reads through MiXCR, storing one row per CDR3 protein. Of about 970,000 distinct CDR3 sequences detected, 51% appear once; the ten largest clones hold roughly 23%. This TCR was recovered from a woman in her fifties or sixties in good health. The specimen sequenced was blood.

CDR3 loop: CASSYFPGPSNNEQFF. DNA for the CDR3: TGCGCCAGCAGTTATTTCCCAGGGCCCTCGAACAATGAGCAGTTCTTC. This sequence joins TRBV5-1 and TRBJ2-1, with D tentatively TRBD1 (5 bases). The CDR3 length is 16 residues. V was cut by 5 bases and J by 5 bases, with 20 bases left in between. From germline, CDR1 is SGHRS and CDR2 YFSETQ.